Following are 18 T cell receptor beta chains from one sample sequenced in a study of T-cell memory formation after mild COVID-19. TCRdb re-called the 5' RACE reads with MiXCR, one entry per CDR3 protein. The data show 250,000 to 350,000 distinct CDR3 sequences, roughly a fifth seen once. The sequenced sample was PBMCs or a T cell subset sorted from them (not recorded which). Every receptor here comes from a man aged 18 to 30 who had mild COVID-19 (a few samples of this study predate the infection). Cell type and time point are not known.

This clonotype was recorded many times. The chain joins TRBV24-1 to TRBJ2-5; D unresolved. The CDR3 length is 14 residues. Trimming removed 4 bases at V and 5 bases at J, with 13 bases between. Germline values: CDR1 KGHDR, CDR2 SFDVKD. CDR3 sequence (DNA): TGTGCCACCAGTGACCCCGCAGTGGGGGAGACCCAGTACTTC. Residues: CATSDPAVGETQYF.

The chain employs TRBV21-1 and TRBJ1-1. TRBV21-1 is a documented pseudogene. This CDR3 comprises 13 residues. Here the CDR3 DNA reads TGTGCCAGCAGCAAACCAGGGAACACTGAAGCTTTCTTT. Amino acids: CASSKPGNTEAFF.

This chain connects TRBV28 to TRBJ1-1; D uncertain. The CDR3 sequence is 13 residues long. The ends were cut back, 9 bases at V and 5 bases at J, with 16 bases in the middle. The germline V gene encodes CDR1 MDHEN and CDR2 SYDVKM. The CDR3 is CASLYPGGTEAFF. CDR3 sequence (DNA): TGTGCCAGTCTTTACCCCGGAGGGACTGAAGCTTTCTTT.

This clonotype was seen more than once but under ten times. The V call is TRBV7-9, the J call TRBJ2-7; 9 bases agree with TRBD1. The V and J ends lost 4 bases and 5 bases, in that order; junction bases with no gene match: 6. CDR1 and CDR2 from the germline V gene are SEHNR and FQNEAQ (reference sequence). CDR3 size: 14 residues. This chain's CDR3 is CASSWDRVNHEQYF. In nucleotides, the CDR3 is TGTGCCAGCAGCTGGGACAGGGTAAATCACGAGCAGTACTTC. The full variable domain, its missing parts supplied by reference TRBV7-9 and TRBJ2-7, is DTGVSQNPRHKITKRGQNVTFRCDPISEHNRLYWYRQTLGQGPEFLTYFQNEAQLEKSRLLSDRFSAERPKGSFSTLEIQRTEQGDSAMYLCASSWDRVNHEQYFGPGTRLTVT.

V gene TRBV6-5 combines with J gene TRBJ1-3; D unclear. V was clipped by 0 bases and J by 1 base, with 19 bases between them. The CDR3 consists of 19 residues. Germline assignment: CDR1 MNHEY and CDR2 SVGAGI. CDR3 sequence: CASSYSIPGQPYSGNTIYF. Here the CDR3 DNA reads TGTGCCAGCAGTTACTCGATCCCGGGTCAGCCCTATTCTGGAAACACCATATATTTT.

This clonotype appeared a few times. The rearrangement uses TRBV19 and TRBJ1-2; a weak D match, TRBD1 (6 bases). V was cut by 5 bases and J by 2 bases, with 15 bases left in between. The CDR3 length is 15 residues. Germline assignment: CDR1 LNHDA and CDR2 SQIVND (reference sequence). As DNA, the CDR3 is TGTGCCAGTAGTTCCGACGGGACATGGAACTATGGCTACACCTTC. It codes for CASSSDGTWNYGYTF.

This chain connects TRBV11-2 to TRBJ2-2, with 7 bases matching TRBD1. The V and J ends lost 5 bases and 3 bases, in that order; junction bases with no gene match: 3. This CDR3 region has 14 residues. Per germline, CDR1 SGHAT and CDR2 FQNNGV. CDR3: CASSNGQDTGELFF. CDR3 bases: TGTGCCAGCAGCAATGGACAGGACACCGGGGAGCTGTTTTTT.

This clonotype was found a few times. The V call is TRBV3-1, the J call TRBJ2-3; perhaps TRBD1 as D (7 bases). V was pared by 3 bases and J by 6 bases, with 16 bases between. The CDR3 covers 15 residues. CDR1 is LGHDT and CDR2 is YNNKEL in the germline V gene (reference sequence). The CDR3 loop is CASSQRDRLRDTQYF. CDR3 nucleotides: TGTGCCAGCAGCCAGCGGGACAGACTGCGGGATACGCAGTATTTT.

The chain links TRBV28 to TRBJ1-5; D is ambiguous. CDR3 length equals 15 residues. Germline V gives CDR1 MDHEN, CDR2 SYDVKM. Trimming removed 7 bases from V and 1 base from J, with 14 bases in between. CDR3 sequence (DNA): TGTGCCAGCATCCGGCGGGAATTCAGCAATCAGCCCCAGCATTTT. Translated: CASIRREFSNQPQHF. Filled out from reference TRBV28 and TRBJ1-5, the complete variable domain reads DVKVTQSSRYLVKRTGEKVFLECVQDMDHENMFWYRQDPGLGLRLIYFSYDVKMKEKGDIPEGYSVSREKKERFSLILESASTNQTSMYLCASIRREFSNQPQHFGDGTRLSIL.

The V and J genes are TRBV5-1 and TRBJ1-3; D gene unclear. V was pared by 0 bases and J by 4 bases, with 8 bases between. Germline CDR1 is SGHRS and CDR2 is YFSETQ. CDR3 length equals 14 residues. CDR3 nucleotides: TGCGCCAGCAGCTTGGACCTGGCAGGAAACACCATATATTTT. Protein: CASSLDLAGNTIYF.

This clonotype showed up just a few times. The V call is TRBV7-9, the J call TRBJ2-3; D possibly matches TRBD1 or TRBD2 (6 bases each). V lost 11 bases and J 4 bases, leaving 16 bases between the germline ends. This CDR3 region has 13 residues. Germline assignment: CDR1 SEHNR and CDR2 FQNEAQ (reference sequence). The DNA of the CDR3 is TGTGCCCAGGGGCTAGCGAACGCAGATACGCAGTATTTT. Translated, it gives CAQGLANADTQYF.

V and J are TRBV28 and TRBJ2-2; 9 positions agree with TRBD2. CDR1 is MDHEN and CDR2 is SYDVKM in the germline V gene. The CDR3 totals 14 residues. The DNA for the CDR3 is TGTGTCATAGCGGGGGACCCGAACACCGGGGAGCTGTTTTTT. Translated: CVIAGDPNTGELFF. Supplemented by reference TRBV28 and TRBJ2-2, the full variable domain reads DVKVTQSSRYLVKRTGEKVFLECVQDMDHENMFWYRQDPGLGLRLIYFSYDVKMKEKGDIPEGYSVSREKKERFSLILESASTNQTSMYLCVIAGDPNTGELFFGEGSRLTVL.

The J gene is TRBJ1-2, the V gene TRBV10-3; D is uncertain. This CDR3 comprises 14 residues. Per germline, CDR1 ENHRY and CDR2 SYGVKD. V was shortened by 4 bases and J by 0 bases, with 9 bases between the two germline ends. In nucleotides, the CDR3 is TGTGCCATCAGTGGGGGATGGTCTAACTATGGCTACACCTTC. The encoded protein is CAISGGWSNYGYTF.

This chain joins TRBV29-1 and TRBJ2-5; 7 nucleotides agree with TRBD1. Germline CDR1 is SQVTM and CDR2 is ANQGSEA. V gave up 5 bases and J gave up 5 bases; unmatched junction bases: 11. The CDR3 spans 14 residues. This CDR3 reads CSVRHRGPQETQYF. The CDR3 bases are TGCAGCGTTCGACACAGGGGACCCCAGGAGACCCAGTACTTC.

This chain joins TRBV19 and TRBJ2-4, with D perhaps matching TRBD1 (6 bases). Looked up from germline, CDR1 is LNHDA and CDR2 is SQIVND (reference sequence). The length of the CDR3 is 13 residues. V lost 3 bases and J 7 bases, leaving 10 bases between the germline ends. CDR3 in amino acids: CASSMAGVNIQYF. The CDR3 DNA sequence: TGTGCCAGTAGTATGGCAGGGGTGAACATTCAGTACTTC.

There are many counts of this clonotype. This sequence joins TRBV6-4 and TRBJ2-3; 7 nucleotides match TRBD1. The CDR3 loop spans 15 amino acids. The ends lost 0 bases at V and 3 bases at J; junction bases unmatched: 3. Germline assignment: CDR1 MRHNA and CDR2 SNTAGT. The CDR3 DNA sequence: TGTGCCAGCAGTGACTCACAGGGGTCAACAGATACGCAGTATTTT. Encoded protein: CASSDSQGSTDTQYF.

This sequence joins TRBV5-1 and TRBJ2-1, with 8 bases matching TRBD1. Germline CDR1 reads SGHRS; CDR2 reads YFSETQ. This CDR3 is 16 amino acids long. The ends lost 4 bases at V and 0 bases at J; junction bases unmatched: 6. CDR3 residues: CASSPGQGVSYNEQFF. CDR3 bases: TGCGCCAGCAGCCCCGGACAGGGCGTCTCCTACAATGAGCAGTTCTTC.

V gene TRBV9 combines with J gene TRBJ2-5, with D possibly TRBD1 on 6 matching bases. The ends were cut back, 0 bases at V and 5 bases at J, with 8 bases in the middle. Germline V gene sequence: CDR1 SGDLS, CDR2 YYNGEE. The CDR3 is 13 residues long. The CDR3 DNA is TGTGCCAGCAGCGTAGTGGGGGCGGAGACCCAGTACTTC. Its translation: CASSVVGAETQYF.